Shown below are 23 T cell receptor beta chains from a single sample sequenced in a study of blood T cell repertoires in COVID-19. Using immunoSEQ multiplex PCR, the repertoire was profiled, and TCRdb retains in-frame clones only, with some absent. The sample has under 350,000 clones; about 88% are singletons. The sequenced sample was peripheral blood. The receptors stem from a young man with active or convalescent COVID-19.

This rearrangement joins TRBV5-1 to TRBJ1-6; 10 bases match TRBD1. The ends lost 4 bases at V and 7 bases at J; junction bases unmatched: 5. Germline V gene lookup returns CDR1 SGHRS and CDR2 YFSETQ. The CDR3 spans 15 residues. The CDR3 loop reads CASSIGTGVNSPLHF. The CDR3 DNA sequence: TGCGCCAGCAGCATAGGGACAGGGGTGAATTCACCCCTCCACTTT. The full variable domain, its missing parts supplied by reference TRBV5-1 and TRBJ1-6, is KAGVTQTPRYLIKTRGQQVTLSCSPISGHRSVSWYQQTPGQGLQFLFEYFSETQRNKGNFPGRFSGRQFSNSRSEMNVSTLELGDSALYLCASSIGTGVNSPLHFGNGTRLTVT.

The chain has TRBV15 and TRBJ1-5; the D is unclear. The V gene's germline CDR1 is LNHNV and CDR2 YYDKDF (reference sequence). CDR3 length equals 15 residues. Trimming pared 1 base from V and 0 bases from J, leaving 7 bases between. The CDR3 bases are TGTGCCACCAGCAGAGTACGCGATAGCAATCAGCCCCAGCATTTT. Its protein is CATSRVRDSNQPQHF. The whole variable domain, filled in from reference TRBV15 and TRBJ1-5, reads DAMVIQNPRYQVTQFGKPVTLSCSQTLNHNVMYWYQQKSSQAPKLLFHYYDKDFNNEADTPDNFQSRRPNTSFCFLDIRSPGLGDTAMYLCATSRVRDSNQPQHFGDGTRLSIL.

This chain joins TRBV19 and TRBJ1-5, with a possible D match to TRBD1 (5 bases). Germline values: CDR1 LNHDA, CDR2 SQIVND (reference sequence). V was pared by 7 bases and J by 6 bases, with 22 bases between. CDR3 size: 16 residues. The CDR3 region is CASTPSQGGFGQPQHF. The DNA for the CDR3 is TGTGCCAGTACCCCATCCCAGGGAGGGTTTGGTCAGCCCCAGCATTTT.

The table lists this clone with a count of one. The rearrangement joins TRBV4-1 to TRBJ1-4, with D possibly being TRBD1 (6 bases). This CDR3 comprises 16 residues. Trimming left V 0 bases short and J 8 bases short, with 16 bases between. CDR1 is MGHRA, CDR2 YSYEKL, per germline. CDR3 nucleotides: TGCGCCAGCAGCCAAGACATCGGCAGGGGCCAAGAAAAACTGTTTTTT. It specifies CASSQDIGRGQEKLFF.

This clone was seen only once. CDR3: CASSQAAGFYNEQFF. The CDR3 DNA is TGTGCCAGCAGCCAAGCCGCGGGGTTCTACAATGAGCAGTTCTTC. The genes are TRBV4-2 and TRBJ2-1, with a tentative D call TRBD2 (6 bases). The CDR3 has 15 residues. Looked up from germline, CDR1 is LGHNA and CDR2 is YNFKEQ. The V and J ends lost 1 base and 3 bases respectively, with 10 bases between them.

This chain joins TRBV5-1 and TRBJ2-5, with 9 positions matching TRBD1. The CDR3 totals 15 residues. The germline V gene encodes CDR1 SGHRS and CDR2 YFSETQ. The J segment lost 5 bases and the V segment lost 5 bases, leaving 10 bases of the junction unmatched. CDR3 sequence: CASSPGTGSGETQYF. CDR3 nucleotides: TGCGCCAGCAGTCCCGGGACAGGGAGTGGGGAGACCCAGTACTTC.

This chain joins TRBV29-1 and TRBJ1-6; D not certain. V shed 4 bases and J shed 7 bases, with 14 bases lying between them. Germline CDR1 is SQVTM and CDR2 is ANQGSEA. This CDR3 region has 14 residues. The CDR3 here is CSVVEALPNSPLHF. In DNA form, the CDR3 reads TGCAGCGTTGTAGAAGCCCTTCCAAATTCACCCCTCCACTTT.

The chain combines TRBV19 with TRBJ1-5; a weak D match, TRBD1 (5 bases). CDR1 and CDR2 (germline): LNHDA, SQIVND (reference sequence). Trimming left V 4 bases short and J 6 bases short, with 13 bases between. The CDR3 has 14 residues. In DNA form, the CDR3 reads TGTGCCAGTAGTAGAGGACAAAGAAGTCAGCCCCAGCATTTT. This encodes CASSRGQRSQPQHF. Drawing the rest from reference TRBV19 and TRBJ1-5, the complete variable domain is DGGITQSPKYLFRKEGQNVTLSCEQNLNHDAMYWYRQDPGQGLRLIYYSQIVNDFQKGDIAEGYSVSREKKESFPLTVTSAQKNPTAFYLCASSRGQRSQPQHFGDGTRLSIL.

The CDR3 DNA reads as TGTGCCAGCAACGGGGTAGCGGGGGGGAAGGAGCAGTACTTC. It translates to CASNGVAGGKEQYF. The V call is TRBV28, the J call TRBJ2-7, with 11 bases lining up with TRBD2. V lost 7 bases, J lost 7 bases, and 9 bases stayed unmatched. From germline, CDR1 is MDHEN and CDR2 SYDVKM. This CDR3 is 14 amino acids long.

The CDR3 DNA reads TGTGCCAGCAGTGAATTGAATTGGGGGCATGAAGCTTTCTTT. Amino acid sequence: CASSELNWGHEAFF. V gene TRBV6-1 combines with J gene TRBJ1-1; maybe TRBD1 (6 bases). The V gene's germline CDR1 is MNHNS and CDR2 SASEGT. This CDR3 contains 14 residues. V was clipped by 2 bases and J by 7 bases, with 14 bases between them.

This clone was observed a few times. The chain combines TRBV7-8 with TRBJ2-7; tentatively, D is TRBD1 (6 bases). The V gene's germline CDR1 is SGHVS and CDR2 FQNEAQ. The CDR3 has 11 residues. Trimming removed 5 bases at V and 6 bases at J, with 8 bases between. In DNA form, the CDR3 reads TGTGCCAGCAGCCAGACAGGCGAGCAGTACTTC. This gives the protein CASSQTGEQYF.

Only one count was recorded for this clone. The chain uses TRBV11-2 and TRBJ2-5; D perhaps matches TRBD2 (6 bases). CDR1 and CDR2 from the germline V gene are SGHAT and FQNNGV. Trimming left V 1 base short and J 4 bases short, with 10 bases between. The CDR3 is made up of 14 amino acids. The CDR3 region is CASSLGFGGETQYF. CDR3 bases: TGTGCCAGCAGCTTAGGTTTCGGGGGAGAGACCCAGTACTTC.

This chain joins TRBV4-3 and TRBJ1-1; D is undetermined. V shed 1 base and J shed 2 bases, with 8 bases lying between them. Germline CDR1 reads LGHNA; CDR2 reads YSLEER. The CDR3 consists of 14 residues. CDR3 in DNA: TGCGCCAGCAGCCAAGGGAGCAGAAACACTGAAGCTTTCTTT. Translating it yields CASSQGSRNTEAFF.

The chain couples TRBV11-3 to TRBJ2-7, with 11 bases that match TRBD1. The junction had 12 bases not matched to a gene; V was cut back by 6 bases and J by 11 bases. This CDR3 has 14 residues. In germline, CDR1 is SGHNT, CDR2 YENEEA. CDR3 loop: CASRAGTGGVWKYF. Written as DNA, the CDR3 is TGTGCCAGCAGGGCCGGGACAGGGGGTGTCTGGAAGTACTTC.

The chain has TRBV7-2 and TRBJ2-3; possibly TRBD2 for D (5 bases). This CDR3 comprises 11 residues. The germline CDR1 and CDR2 sequences are SGHTA and FQGNSA. Trimming removed 5 bases from V and 7 bases from J, with 7 bases in between. CDR3 region: CASSPGYTQYF. The CDR3 coding sequence is TGTGCCAGCAGCCCGGGGTATACGCAGTATTTT.

The CDR3 DNA is TGCGCCAGCAGCCCCGGTCCAGGACAGGGTGTAGGAGAGCAGTACTTC. Its protein is CASSPGPGQGVGEQYF. This sequence joins TRBV4-3 and TRBJ2-7, with TRBD1 identical over 8 bases. The CDR3 has 16 residues. Germline V CDR1 and CDR2: LGHNA, YSLEER. Losses at the gene ends were 4 bases for V and 7 bases for J; bases not matched to a gene: 15.

V and J are TRBV6-1 and TRBJ1-5; D is uncertain. V dropped 2 bases and J dropped 4 bases, with 15 bases sitting between them. Germline V gene sequence: CDR1 MNHNS, CDR2 SASEGT. The CDR3 runs 16 residues. Here the CDR3 DNA reads TGTGCCAGCAGTGAAATTTTACACAGACCGAATCAGCCCCAGCATTTT. Translating gives CASSEILHRPNQPQHF.

This chain connects TRBV2 to TRBJ2-3; D uncertain. This CDR3 spans 11 amino acids. The ends were cut back, 4 bases at V and 4 bases at J, with 3 bases in the middle. Germline assignment: CDR1 SNHLY and CDR2 FYNNEI. The CDR3 DNA sequence: TGTGCCAGCAGTGTCGCAGATACGCAGTATTTT. This encodes CASSVADTQYF.

The chain links TRBV11-3 to TRBJ2-7, with D tentatively TRBD2 (6 bases). Trimming left V 6 bases short and J 5 bases short, with 17 bases between. The germline CDR1 and CDR2 sequences are SGHNT and YENEEA. This CDR3 has 14 amino acids. DNA of the CDR3: TGTGCCAGCAGTTTGGGGGGAGATACCCACGAGCAGTACTTC. Amino acid sequence: CASSLGGDTHEQYF.

The chain has TRBV13 and TRBJ2-5; 9 bases match TRBD2. The CDR3 has 16 amino acids. V lost 1 base, J lost 5 bases, and 8 bases stayed unmatched. In germline, CDR1 is PRHDT, CDR2 FYEKMQ (reference sequence). The CDR3 sequence: CASSLAGGRAFETQYF. The CDR3 region has the DNA TGTGCCAGCAGCTTAGCCGGCGGGAGGGCCTTTGAGACCCAGTACTTC.

The table lists this clone with a few counts. The chain combines TRBV7-9 with TRBJ2-1; D is unresolved. Germline assignment: CDR1 SEHNR and CDR2 FQNEAQ (reference sequence). V dropped 8 bases and J dropped 11 bases, with 13 bases sitting between them. The CDR3 runs 11 residues. Here the CDR3 DNA reads TGTGCCAGCGTTCAGGATCCCCAGCAGTTCTTC. Translation gives CASVQDPQQFF.

The chain is built from TRBV3-1 (or the pseudogene TRBV3-2) and TRBJ1-2; 10 nucleotides match TRBD1. Germline V gene sequence: CDR1 LGHDT, CDR2 YNNKEL (reference sequence). The CDR3 sequence is 15 residues long. The junction had 8 bases not matched to a gene; V was cut back by 2 bases and J by 8 bases. This CDR3 reads CASSQIDRGRFGYTF. The CDR3 DNA sequence: TGTGCCAGCAGCCAAATTGACAGGGGGCGTTTCGGCTACACCTTC.

The CDR3 DNA sequence: TGTGCCAGTAGTATTCCCTACACGGGATCCTCCTATAATTCACCCCTCCACTTT. Its translation is CASSIPYTGSSYNSPLHF. The chain links TRBV19 to TRBJ1-6; D is uncertain. The V end lost 3 bases, the J end lost 0 bases, and 15 bases lay between the germline ends. CDR1 is LNHDA and CDR2 is SQIVND in the germline V gene (reference sequence). The CDR3 has 18 residues.